This TCR beta chain was recovered during a study of shared clonotypes between healthy human individuals. About the study: The donor group consisted of a couple of women and three men, aged 18 to 49.

The CDR3 spans 13 residues. Germline values: CDR1 SNHLY, CDR2 FYNNEI. Trimming removed 6 bases from V and 5 bases from J, with 13 bases in between. The deep-level immunoSEQ assay was used. Data came from immunoSEQ multiplex PCR; TCRdb stores just in-frame clones and leaves some out. The table has 520,000 or so clones, 60% to 85% seen once. The clonotype was recovered from a middle-aged woman in good health. Some clones in this sample may be carry-over from other donors' samples. Input material: PBMCs. The chain has TRBV2 and TRBJ2-5; D ambiguous. This CDR3 reads CASSSFRRETQYF. The CDR3 bases are TGTGCCAGCAGCAGTTTTCGACGGGAGACCCAGTACTTC.